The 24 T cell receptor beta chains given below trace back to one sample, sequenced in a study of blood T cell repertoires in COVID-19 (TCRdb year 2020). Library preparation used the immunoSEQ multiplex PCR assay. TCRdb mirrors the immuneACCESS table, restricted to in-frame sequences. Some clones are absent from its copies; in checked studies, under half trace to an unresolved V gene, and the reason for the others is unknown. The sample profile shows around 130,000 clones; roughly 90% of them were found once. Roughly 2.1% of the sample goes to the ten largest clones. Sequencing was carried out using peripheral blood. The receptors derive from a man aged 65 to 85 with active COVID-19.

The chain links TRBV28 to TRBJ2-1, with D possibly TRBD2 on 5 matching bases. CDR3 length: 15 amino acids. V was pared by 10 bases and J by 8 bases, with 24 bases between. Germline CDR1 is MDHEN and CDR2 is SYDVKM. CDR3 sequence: CAITREVASKDEQFF. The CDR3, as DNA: TGTGCCATCACTCGAGAGGTAGCGTCAAAGGATGAGCAGTTCTTC.

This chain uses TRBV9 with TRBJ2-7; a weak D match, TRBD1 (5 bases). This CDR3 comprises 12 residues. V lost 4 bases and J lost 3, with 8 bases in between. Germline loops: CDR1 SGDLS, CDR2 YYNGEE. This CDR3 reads CASSPRGYEQYF. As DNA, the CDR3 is TGTGCCAGCAGCCCAAGGGGCTACGAGCAGTACTTC.

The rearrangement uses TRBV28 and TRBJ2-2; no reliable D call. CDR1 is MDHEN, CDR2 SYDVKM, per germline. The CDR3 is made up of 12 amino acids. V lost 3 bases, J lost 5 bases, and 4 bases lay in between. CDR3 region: CASSLATGELFF. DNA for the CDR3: TGTGCCAGCAGTTTGGCAACCGGGGAGCTGTTTTTT.

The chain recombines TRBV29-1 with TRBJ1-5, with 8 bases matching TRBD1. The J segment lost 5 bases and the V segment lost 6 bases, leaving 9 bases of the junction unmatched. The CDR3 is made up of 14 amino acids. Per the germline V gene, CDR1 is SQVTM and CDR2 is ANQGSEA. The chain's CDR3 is CSVSGGPGDQPQHF. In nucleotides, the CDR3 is TGCAGCGTCTCAGGGGGCCCCGGGGATCAGCCCCAGCATTTT.

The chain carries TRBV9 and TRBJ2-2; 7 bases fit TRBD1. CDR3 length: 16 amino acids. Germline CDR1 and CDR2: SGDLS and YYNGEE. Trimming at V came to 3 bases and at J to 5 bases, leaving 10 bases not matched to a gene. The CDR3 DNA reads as TGTGCCAGCAGCGGACAGGGTGTCTCTTGGACCGGGGAGCTGTTTTTT. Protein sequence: CASSGQGVSWTGELFF.

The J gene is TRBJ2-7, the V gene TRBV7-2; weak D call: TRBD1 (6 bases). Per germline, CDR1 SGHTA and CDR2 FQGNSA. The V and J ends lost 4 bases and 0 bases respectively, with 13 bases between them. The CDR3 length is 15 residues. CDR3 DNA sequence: TGTGCCAGCAGCTCTAGAGGGGGTTCCTCCTACGAGCAGTACTTC. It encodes CASSSRGGSSYEQYF.

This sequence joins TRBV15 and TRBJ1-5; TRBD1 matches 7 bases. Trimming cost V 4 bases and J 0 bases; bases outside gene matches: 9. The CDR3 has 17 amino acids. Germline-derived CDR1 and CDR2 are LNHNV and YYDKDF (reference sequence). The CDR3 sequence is CATSKNKGQNSNQPQHF. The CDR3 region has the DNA TGTGCCACCAGCAAAAATAAGGGACAGAATAGCAATCAGCCCCAGCATTTT.

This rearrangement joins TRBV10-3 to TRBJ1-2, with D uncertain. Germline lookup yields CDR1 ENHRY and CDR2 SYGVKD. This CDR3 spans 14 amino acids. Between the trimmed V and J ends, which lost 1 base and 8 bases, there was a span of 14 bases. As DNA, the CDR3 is TGTGCCATCAGTGAGTTGTCAGGTAGAGACGGCTACACCTTC. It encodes CAISELSGRDGYTF.

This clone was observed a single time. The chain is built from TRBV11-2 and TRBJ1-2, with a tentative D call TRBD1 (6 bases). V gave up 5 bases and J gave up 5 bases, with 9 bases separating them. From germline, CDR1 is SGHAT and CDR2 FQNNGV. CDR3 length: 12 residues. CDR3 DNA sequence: TGTGCCAGCAGCAAAGGGGGTTATGGCTACACCTTC. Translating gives CASSKGGYGYTF.

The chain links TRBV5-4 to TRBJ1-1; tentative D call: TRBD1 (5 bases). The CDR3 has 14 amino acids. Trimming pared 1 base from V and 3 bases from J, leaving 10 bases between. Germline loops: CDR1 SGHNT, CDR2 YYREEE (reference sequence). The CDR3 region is CASSLSGVYTEAFF. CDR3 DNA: TGTGCCAGCAGCTTGTCGGGGGTGTACACTGAAGCTTTCTTT.

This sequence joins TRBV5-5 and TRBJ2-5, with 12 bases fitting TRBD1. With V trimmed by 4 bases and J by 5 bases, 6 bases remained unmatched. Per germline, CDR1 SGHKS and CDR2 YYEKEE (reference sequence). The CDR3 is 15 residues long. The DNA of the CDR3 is TGTGCCAGCAGCAGGGGGACAGGGGGCGCGGAGACCCAGTACTTC. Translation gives CASSRGTGGAETQYF.

CDR3 nucleotides: TGTGCCAGCAGCTCCGACAGGGGGGGAAACACCATATATTTT. This gives the protein CASSSDRGGNTIYF. The rearrangement uses TRBV7-8 and TRBJ1-3, with TRBD1 matching 9 bases. V lost 4 bases, J lost 4 bases, and 2 bases stayed unmatched. This CDR3 has 14 amino acids. Germline CDR1 SGHVS, CDR2 FQNEAQ.

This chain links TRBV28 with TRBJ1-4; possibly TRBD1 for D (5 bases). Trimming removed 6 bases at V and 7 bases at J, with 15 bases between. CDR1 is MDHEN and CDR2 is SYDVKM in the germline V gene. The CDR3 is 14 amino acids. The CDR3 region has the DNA TGTGCCAGCAGAGTACTCGGGGGTAGTGAAAAACTGTTTTTT. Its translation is CASRVLGGSEKLFF.

This CDR3 reads CATSYTLAGVHEQYF. The CDR3 nucleotides are TGTGCCACCAGCTATACCTTAGCGGGAGTACACGAGCAGTACTTC. V usage is TRBV15 and J usage is TRBJ2-7; 9 bases line up with TRBD2. Germline CDR1 is LNHNV and CDR2 is YYDKDF (reference sequence). Germline trimming cut 5 bases from V and 5 bases from J; bases unmatched to any gene: 10. The length of the CDR3 is 15 residues. Variable domain in full (rest from reference TRBV15 and TRBJ2-7): DAMVIQNPRYQVTQFGKPVTLSCSQTLNHNVMYWYQQKSSQAPKLLFHYYDKDFNNEADTPDNFQSRRPNTSFCFLDIRSPGLGDTAMYLCATSYTLAGVHEQYFGPGTRLTVT.

CDR3 in DNA: TGTGCCAGCAGTTACTCGAGCGGGACATACAATTCACCCCTCCACTTT. Translation: CASSYSSGTYNSPLHF. This chain joins TRBV6-5 and TRBJ1-6; D perhaps matches TRBD1 (6 bases). Trimming removed 0 bases from V and 7 bases from J, with 13 bases in between. The CDR3 covers 16 residues. Germline V gene sequence: CDR1 MNHEY, CDR2 SVGAGI.

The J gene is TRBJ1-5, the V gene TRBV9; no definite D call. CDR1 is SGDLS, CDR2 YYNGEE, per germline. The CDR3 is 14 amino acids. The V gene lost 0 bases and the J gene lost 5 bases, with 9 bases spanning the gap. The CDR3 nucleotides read TGTGCCAGCAGCGTAGTGGAGGGTTATCAGCCCCAGCATTTT. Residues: CASSVVEGYQPQHF.

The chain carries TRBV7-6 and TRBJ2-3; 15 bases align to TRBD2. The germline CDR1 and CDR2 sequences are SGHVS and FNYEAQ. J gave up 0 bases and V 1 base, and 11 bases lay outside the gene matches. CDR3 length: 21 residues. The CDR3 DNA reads TGTGCCAGCAGCTTAGGGATTCGGACTAGCGGGAGGGCACCCAGCACAGATACGCAGTATTTT. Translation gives CASSLGIRTSGRAPSTDTQYF.

CDR3 in amino acids: CASSQDWTSGYNEQFF. The CDR3 DNA reads TGCGCCAGCAGCCAAGATTGGACTAGCGGTTACAATGAGCAGTTCTTC. The chain carries TRBV4-3 and TRBJ2-1, with 10 bases fitting TRBD2. The CDR3 has 16 amino acids. V was pared by 0 bases and J by 4 bases, with 3 bases of the junction left unmatched. Germline assignment: CDR1 LGHNA and CDR2 YSLEER.

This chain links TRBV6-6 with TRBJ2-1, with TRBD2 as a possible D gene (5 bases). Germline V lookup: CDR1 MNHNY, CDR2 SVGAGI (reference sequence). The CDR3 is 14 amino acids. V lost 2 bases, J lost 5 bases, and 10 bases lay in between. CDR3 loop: CASSYTAGDNEQFF. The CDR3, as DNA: TGTGCCAGCAGTTACACCGCGGGCGACAATGAGCAGTTCTTC.

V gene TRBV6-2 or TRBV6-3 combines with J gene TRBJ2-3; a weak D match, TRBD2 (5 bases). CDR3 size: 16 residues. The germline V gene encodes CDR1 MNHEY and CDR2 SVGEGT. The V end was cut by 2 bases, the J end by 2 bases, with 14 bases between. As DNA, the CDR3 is TGTGCCAGCAGTTACGCCCCTTCCGGGATCACAGATACGCAGTATTTT. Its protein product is CASSYAPSGITDTQYF.

The CDR3 region has the DNA TGCGCCAGCAGCCAGTACGTTAGCGGGAGGGCCTACAATGAGCAGTTCTTC. It specifies CASSQYVSGRAYNEQFF. This rearrangement joins TRBV4-3 to TRBJ2-1, with 11 bases matching TRBD2. Germline V gene data show CDR1 as LGHNA and CDR2 as YSLEER. V lost 3 bases, J lost 2 bases, and 6 bases stayed unmatched. CDR3 size: 17 residues.

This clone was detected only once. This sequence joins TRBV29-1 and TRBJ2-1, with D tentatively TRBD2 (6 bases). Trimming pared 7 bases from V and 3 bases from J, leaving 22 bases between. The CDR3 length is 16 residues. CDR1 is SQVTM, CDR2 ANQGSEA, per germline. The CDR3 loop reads CSAPKEALGLYNEQFF. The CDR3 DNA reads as TGCAGCGCCCCCAAGGAGGCTTTGGGACTCTACAATGAGCAGTTCTTC.

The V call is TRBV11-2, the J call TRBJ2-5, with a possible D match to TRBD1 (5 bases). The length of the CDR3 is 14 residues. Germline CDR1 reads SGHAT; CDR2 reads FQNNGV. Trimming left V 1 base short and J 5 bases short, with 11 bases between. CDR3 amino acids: CASSLGMGRETQYF. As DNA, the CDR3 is TGTGCCAGCAGCTTAGGAATGGGGCGGGAGACCCAGTACTTC.

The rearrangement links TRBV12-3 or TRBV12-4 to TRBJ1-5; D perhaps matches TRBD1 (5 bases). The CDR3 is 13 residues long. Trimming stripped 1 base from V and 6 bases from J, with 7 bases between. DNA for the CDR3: TGTGCCAGCAGTTTAGGGGGCTCTCAGCCCCAGCATTTT. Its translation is CASSLGGSQPQHF.